This paragraph reports one TCR beta chain. Sequencing used immunoSEQ multiplex PCR; TCRdb keeps in-frame clones, though not all of them. The sample holds roughly 250,000 clones, around 90% seen once. The data were taken from a study of blood T cell repertoires in COVID-19. The CDR3 has 13 amino acids. The J segment lost 10 bases and the V segment lost 6 bases, leaving 5 bases of the junction unmatched. The sequence derives from a middle-aged woman with acute COVID-19. The sequencing input was PBMCs or T cells enriched from blood (not recorded which). The J gene is TRBJ1-6, the V gene TRBV12-3 or TRBV12-4; 8 bases are a match to TRBD1. DNA of the CDR3: TGTGCCAGCAGGAGGACAGGGAAATCACCCCTCCACTTT. Translation gives CASRRTGKSPLHF.